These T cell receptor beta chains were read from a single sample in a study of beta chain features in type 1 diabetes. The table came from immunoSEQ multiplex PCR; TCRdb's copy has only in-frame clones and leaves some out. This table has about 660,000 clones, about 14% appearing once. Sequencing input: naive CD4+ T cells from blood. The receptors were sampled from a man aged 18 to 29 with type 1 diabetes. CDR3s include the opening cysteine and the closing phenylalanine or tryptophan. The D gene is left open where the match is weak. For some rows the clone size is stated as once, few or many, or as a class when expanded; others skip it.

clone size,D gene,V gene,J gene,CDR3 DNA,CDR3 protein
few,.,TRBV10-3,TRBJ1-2,TGTGCCATCGGAGAAGGAGTGGGCTATGGCTACACCTTC,CAIGEGVGYGYTF
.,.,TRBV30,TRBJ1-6,TGTGCCTGGAGTGTACGAGGGCAGGGTGGCTCACCCCTCCACTTT,CAWSVRGQGGSPLHF
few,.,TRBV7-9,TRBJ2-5,TGTGCCAGCAGCACTGTGTGGAGCGAGACCCAGTACTTC,CASSTVWSETQYF
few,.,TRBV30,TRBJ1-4,TGTGCCTGGAGAGGGACATTAACGAGGCTGTTTTTT,CAWRGTLTRLFF
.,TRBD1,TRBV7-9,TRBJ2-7,TGTGCCAGCAGCTCCGGACAGGGCCCAGGAGAGCAGTACTTC,CASSSGQGPGEQYF
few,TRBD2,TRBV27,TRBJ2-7,TGTGCCACCCGAACTAGCGGGAGGGCTTCAAGCTCCTACGAGCAGTACTTC,CATRTSGRASSSYEQYF
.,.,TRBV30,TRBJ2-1,TGTGCCTGGAGTGTACACAGACAGAATGAGCAGTTCTTC,CAWSVHRQNEQFF
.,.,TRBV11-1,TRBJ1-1,TGTGCCAGCAGCTTAGACCGGGTTGTGAACACTGAAGCTTTCTTT,CASSLDRVVNTEAFF
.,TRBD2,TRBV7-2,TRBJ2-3,TGTGCCAGCAGCCCCCCCAGGACTAGCGGGGGGAACACAGATACGCAGTATTTT,CASSPPRTSGGNTDTQYF
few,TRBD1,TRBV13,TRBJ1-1,TGTGCCAGCAGCTCCCGGGACAGGGGGGTGGCTTTCTTT,CASSSRDRGVAFF
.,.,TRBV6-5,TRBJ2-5,TGTGCCAGCAGCCCTCGGGGGGCTCGAGAGACCCAGTACTTC,CASSPRGARETQYF
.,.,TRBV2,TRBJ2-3,TGTGCCAGCAAGAGGGAGCACACTATAGATACGCAGTATTTT,CASKREHTIDTQYF
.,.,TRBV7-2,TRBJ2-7,TGTGCCACTAGATGGGGCAGGGCTTCCTACGAGCAGTACTTC,CATRWGRASYEQYF
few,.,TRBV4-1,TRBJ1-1,TGCGCCAGCAGCCAAATATACACTGAAGCTTTCTTT,CASSQIYTEAFF
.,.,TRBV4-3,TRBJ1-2,TGCGCCAGCAGCCAAGGGGGTGGCTACACCTTC,CASSQGGGYTF
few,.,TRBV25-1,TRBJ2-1,TGTGCCAGCAGTGAATTGGGGAGCCGATACAATGAGCAGTTCTTC,CASSELGSRYNEQFF
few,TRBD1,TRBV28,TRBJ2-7,TGTGCCAGCAGTTTCGACAGGGGATCCTACGAGCAGTACTTC,CASSFDRGSYEQYF
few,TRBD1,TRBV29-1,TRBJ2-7,TGCAGCGTTGAATCTCCAGGGGGGCAGTACTTC,CSVESPGGQYF
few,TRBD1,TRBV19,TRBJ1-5,TGTGCCAGTAGGATACAGGGGGCACAGCCCCAGCATTTT,CASRIQGAQPQHF
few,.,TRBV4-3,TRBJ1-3,TGCGCCAGCAGCCCCGATCCCATATCTGGAAACACCATATATTTT,CASSPDPISGNTIYF
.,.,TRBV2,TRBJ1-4,TGTGCCAGCAGCCCCAGGGCAATAGGTGAAAAACTGTTTTTT,CASSPRAIGEKLFF
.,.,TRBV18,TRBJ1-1,TGTGCCAGCTCCGAGGACAGGAACACTGAAGCTTTCTTT,CASSEDRNTEAFF
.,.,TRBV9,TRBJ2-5,TGTGCCAGCAGCGTAGCCTTCGACTCCCAAGAGACCCAGTACTTC,CASSVAFDSQETQYF
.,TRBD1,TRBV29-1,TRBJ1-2,TGCAGCATCAGACAGGGGGCTAACTATGGCTACACCTTC,CSIRQGANYGYTF
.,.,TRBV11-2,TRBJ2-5,TGTGCCAGCAGCTTAGTAGGGGGGACGGAGACCCAGTACTTC,CASSLVGGTETQYF
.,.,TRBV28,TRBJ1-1,TGTGCCAGCAGGTCCACTTATAACACTGAAGCTTTCTTT,CASRSTYNTEAFF
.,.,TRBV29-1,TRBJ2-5,TGCAGCGTTGAAGACAGGAGGGAGACCCAGTACTTC,CSVEDRRETQYF
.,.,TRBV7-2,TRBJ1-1,TGTGCCAGCAGCTTAGTTGGGGGACGGCCGGGCACTGAAGCTTTCTTT,CASSLVGGRPGTEAFF
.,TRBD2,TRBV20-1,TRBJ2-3,TGCAGTGCTGCTAGCGGGGGAGACCCCCATTTT,CSAASGGDPHF
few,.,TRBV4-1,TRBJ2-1,TGCGCCAGCAGCCAAACAGGCCGCGGCTTCTACAATGAGCAGTTCTTC,CASSQTGRGFYNEQFF
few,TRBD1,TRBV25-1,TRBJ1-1,TGTGCCAGCAGTGACCGGACAGGGGGAAAGACTGAAGCTTTCTTT,CASSDRTGGKTEAFF
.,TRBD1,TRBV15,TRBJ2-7,TGTGCCACCATCACGAAACAGGGGGCCCACGAGCAGTACTTC,CATITKQGAHEQYF
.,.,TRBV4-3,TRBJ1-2,TGCGCCAGCAGCCCCACGATCGGCCCTTCCGCGTATGACTATGGCTACACCTTC,CASSPTIGPSAYDYGYTF
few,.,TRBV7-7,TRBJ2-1,TGTGCTAGCAGTCAGTCAGGTAGCTCCTACAATGAGCAGTTCTTC,CASSQSGSSYNEQFF
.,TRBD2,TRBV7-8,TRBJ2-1,TGTGCCAGCAGCTTAGGAAGACTAGCGGGGGCGAGGAACAATGAGCAGTTCTTC,CASSLGRLAGARNNEQFF
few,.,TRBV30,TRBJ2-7,TGTGCCCTAATCGAAAATACACGGGATAGGACGTACGAGCAGTACTTC,CALIENTRDRTYEQYF
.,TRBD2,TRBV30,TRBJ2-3,TGTGCCTGGAGTATACTAGCGGGGACACCACGTACGCAGTATTTT,CAWSILAGTPRTQYF